The rows below give T cell receptor beta chains drawn from one sample of a study of regulatory and conventional T cells in RAG deficiency. This table comes from immunoSEQ multiplex PCR, and its TCRdb copy is limited to in-frame clones, with some not included. The repertoire holds roughly 30,000 clones, with about nine tenths as singletons. The same specimen was also included in a second study, on regulatory T cells.

Sequencing used Tregs sorted from blood. Source of these receptors: a human donor in good health. Both conserved end residues are part of each CDR3. The D gene is left open where the match is weak. Only part of the rows carry a size: once, few, many, or a class if the clone is expanded.

v_call	clone_size	d_call	j_call	cdr3_aa	cdr3_nt
TRBV5-1	once	TRBD2	TRBJ2-1	CASSFGSGGYNEQFF	TGCGCCAGCAGCTTCGGTAGCGGGGGTTACAATGAGCAGTTCTTC
TRBV4-1	.	TRBD2	TRBJ2-7	CASSQTGGLGPYEQYF	TGCGCCAGCAGCCAAACGGGGGGACTCGGTCCCTACGAGCAGTACTTC
TRBV30	.	TRBD1	TRBJ1-5	CAWSEGATGSQPQHF	TGTGCCTGGAGTGAGGGGGCGACAGGGAGCCAGCCCCAGCATTTT
TRBV10-2	once	TRBD2	TRBJ2-5	CASSEAGGQETQYF	TGCGCCAGCAGTGAGGCGGGGGGTCAAGAGACCCAGTACTTC
TRBV2	once	TRBD1	TRBJ2-3	CASSERQGTRTDTQYF	TGTGCCAGCAGTGAAAGACAGGGAACGAGGACAGATACGCAGTATTTT
TRBV5-1	.	TRBD1	TRBJ1-6	CASSLTGGGSPLHF	TGCGCCAGCAGCTTGACAGGGGGCGGTTCACCCCTCCACTTT
TRBV30	.	.	TRBJ2-6	CAWSVKAAGANVLTF	TGTGCCTGGAGTGTAAAGGCAGCTGGGGCCAACGTCCTGACTTTC
TRBV6-1	.	TRBD1	TRBJ1-1	CASKPRDRASAEAFF	TGTGCCAGCAAACCCCGGGACAGGGCCTCCGCTGAAGCTTTCTTT
TRBV9	.	TRBD1	TRBJ1-4	CASSGNDRGQEKLFF	TGTGCCAGCAGCGGGAATGACAGGGGGCAAGAAAAACTGTTTTTT
TRBV5-1	.	.	TRBJ2-1	CASSSTSSRAYNEQFF	TGCGCCAGCAGTTCGACTTCGTCCAGGGCCTACAATGAGCAGTTCTTC
TRBV12-5	.	.	TRBJ1-5	CASGLVLGPNGQPQHF	TGTGCTAGTGGTTTGGTCCTTGGGCCAAACGGGCAGCCCCAGCATTTT
TRBV5-1	.	TRBD1	TRBJ2-2	CASSLRTGANTGELFF	TGCGCCAGCAGTCTTAGGACAGGCGCGAACACCGGGGAGCTGTTTTTT
TRBV18	.	.	TRBJ2-7	CASSSSSRAVRAEQYF	TGTGCCAGCTCATCTAGTTCCCGGGCCGTTCGTGCCGAGCAGTACTTC
TRBV6-5	.	.	TRBJ2-3	CASSYSNLRGRTQYF	TGTGCCAGCAGTTACTCGAATCTGAGGGGTAGGACGCAGTATTTT
TRBV4-1	.	.	TRBJ1-3	CASSQGPNLSGNTIYF	TGCGCCAGCAGCCAAGGCCCGAACCTCTCTGGAAACACCATATATTTT
TRBV12-5	.	.	TRBJ2-7	CASGLVFGEQYEQYF	TGTGCTAGTGGTTTGGTATTTGGGGAGCAGTACGAGCAGTACTTC
TRBV5-1	.	.	TRBJ2-1	CASSFRGGVTYNEQFF	TGCGCCAGCAGCTTCCGAGGAGGGGTAACCTACAATGAGCAGTTCTTC
TRBV15	few	.	TRBJ2-5	CATSRDGKTQYF	TGTGCCACCAGCAGAGATGGGAAGACCCAGTACTTC
TRBV19	.	.	TRBJ1-5	CASSIGRGRIMDQPQHF	TGTGCCAGTAGTATAGGACGAGGGAGAATTATGGATCAGCCCCAGCATTTT
TRBV7-9	.	TRBD2	TRBJ2-2	CASSLTSGNTGELFF	TGTGCCAGCAGCCTGACTAGCGGGAACACCGGGGAGCTGTTTTTT
TRBV4-2	.	.	TRBJ2-2	CASSQVASRDTGELFF	TGTGCCAGCAGCCAAGTCGCTAGCAGGGACACCGGGGAGCTGTTTTTT
TRBV5-1	.	.	TRBJ2-2	CASSLGHTNTGELFF	TGCGCCAGCAGCTTGGGCCACACGAACACCGGGGAGCTGTTTTTT
TRBV11-2	.	TRBD1	TRBJ1-1	CASSRTGLAEAFF	TGTGCCAGCAGCCGGACAGGGTTGGCTGAAGCTTTCTTT
TRBV18	.	TRBD1	TRBJ1-3	CASSPDRGLFAGNTIYF	TGTGCCAGCTCACCGGACAGGGGGCTATTTGCTGGAAACACCATATATTTT
TRBV5-1	.	.	TRBJ1-1	CASSRITGFTEAFF	TGCGCCAGCAGCCGGATCACAGGTTTTACTGAAGCTTTCTTT
TRBV2	.	.	TRBJ1-2	CASSKDSPIYGYTF	TGTGCCAGCAGCAAGGACAGCCCAATCTATGGCTACACCTTC
TRBV2	.	TRBD1	TRBJ1-1	CASRDRGEGEAFF	TGTGCCAGCAGGGACAGGGGAGAAGGTGAAGCTTTCTTT
TRBV5-6	.	.	TRBJ1-1	CASSFRRNTEAFF	TGTGCCAGCAGCTTCCGGAGGAACACTGAAGCTTTCTTT
TRBV6-1	.	TRBD1	TRBJ1-5	CASSQTGKPQHF	TGTGCCAGCAGCCAGACAGGGAAGCCCCAGCATTTT
TRBV7-3	.	.	TRBJ1-1	CASSVQGWTEAFF	TGTGCCAGCAGCGTACAGGGTTGGACTGAAGCTTTCTTT
TRBV19	once	.	TRBJ1-6	CASSIRGPRGSPLHF	TGTGCCAGTAGTATACGGGGCCCAAGGGGTTCACCCCTCCACTTT
TRBV11-1	.	.	TRBJ2-7	CASSPDSLRVEQYF	TGTGCCAGCAGCCCAGACTCTCTCCGGGTCGAGCAGTACTTC
TRBV2	.	.	TRBJ1-2	CASSERDTGYTF	TGTGCCAGCAGTGAACGGGACACCGGCTACACCTTC
TRBV7-3	.	TRBD2	TRBJ2-5	CASSLAGGQETQYF	TGTGCCAGCAGCTTAGCGGGGGGGCAAGAGACCCAGTACTTC
TRBV7-9	once	.	TRBJ1-2	CASSLELVSRGYTF	TGTGCCAGCAGCTTAGAACTCGTCAGCCGGGGCTACACCTTC
TRBV6-5	.	.	TRBJ2-7	CASSYDSKEGEQYF	TGTGCCAGCAGTTACGATTCTAAGGAGGGCGAGCAGTACTTC
TRBV9	.	TRBD1	TRBJ2-7	CASSVQTGWVYEQYF	TGTGCCAGCAGCGTTCAGACAGGGTGGGTCTACGAGCAGTACTTC
TRBV29-1	.	.	TRBJ1-2	CSQKGVYGYTF	TGCAGCCAAAAGGGCGTCTATGGCTACACCTTC
TRBV7-9	once	.	TRBJ2-5	CASRIKDDPQETQYF	TGTGCCAGCCGAATTAAAGACGACCCCCAAGAGACCCAGTACTTC
TRBV11-1	.	.	TRBJ2-3	CASSLQGDTQYF	TGTGCCAGCAGCTTACAGGGAGATACGCAGTATTTT
TRBV7-9	.	TRBD2	TRBJ2-1	CASSHTSGSNEQFF	TGTGCCAGCAGCCATACTAGCGGATCCAATGAGCAGTTCTTC
TRBV7-9	.	.	TRBJ1-4	CASSRIQALTNEKLFF	TGTGCCAGCAGCAGGATACAGGCGCTCACTAATGAAAAACTGTTTTTT
TRBV7-9	.	TRBD2	TRBJ2-5	CASSPQYQHRAGGPETQYF	TGTGCCAGCAGCCCCCAGTATCAACACCGAGCGGGGGGGCCAGAGACCCAGTACTTC
TRBV19	.	.	TRBJ1-2	CASSTGQFNYGYTF	TGTGCCAGTAGTACAGGACAGTTTAACTATGGCTACACCTTC
TRBV6-5	.	.	TRBJ2-7	CASSQGLPAYEQYF	TGTGCCAGCAGCCAAGGACTTCCCGCCTACGAGCAGTACTTC
TRBV5-1	.	.	TRBJ2-1	CASGSDGGPQFF	TGCGCCAGCGGGTCAGACGGGGGCCCGCAGTTCTTC
TRBV6-4	.	.	TRBJ2-7	CASSDSICGWGEDFRDEQYF	TGTGCCAGCAGTGACTCGATATGCGGTTGGGGCGAGGATTTTCGAGACGAGCAGTACTTC
TRBV7-2	.	.	TRBJ2-7	CASSERGVLSYEQYF	TGTGCCAGCAGTGAAAGGGGGGTACTATCCTACGAGCAGTACTTC
TRBV5-5	once	.	TRBJ2-7	CASSSRLDLGGEQYF	TGTGCCAGCAGCTCGCGACTAGATCTAGGCGGCGAGCAGTACTTC
TRBV5-1	.	.	TRBJ1-2	CASSFGPPNYGYTF	TGCGCCAGCAGTTTCGGCCCGCCTAACTATGGCTACACCTTC
TRBV7-9	.	TRBD1	TRBJ1-5	CASSPGTGSTYSNQPQHF	TGTGCCAGCAGCCCGGGGACAGGGAGTACGTATAGCAATCAGCCCCAGCATTTT
TRBV29-1	.	.	TRBJ1-4	CSVEATGEKLFF	TGCAGCGTTGAAGCGACCGGGGAAAAACTGTTTTTT
TRBV28	.	TRBD1	TRBJ1-6	CASSFTGVDNSPLHF	TGTGCCAGCAGTTTCACAGGGGTCGATAATTCACCCCTCCACTTT
TRBV6-1	few	.	TRBJ1-6	CASSEVRNSPLHF	TGTGCCAGCAGTGAAGTTCGGAATTCACCCCTCCACTTT
TRBV18	once	TRBD1	TRBJ1-2	CASSPLNTGGNGYTF	TGTGCCAGCTCACCTCTTAATACAGGGGGCAATGGCTACACCTTC
TRBV5-3	few	.	TRBJ2-3	CARSRARREADTQYF	TGTGCCAGAAGCCGGGCCCGACGTGAGGCAGATACGCAGTATTTT
TRBV4-2	.	TRBD1	TRBJ2-6	CASSQDRTGDTSGANVLTF	TGTGCCAGCAGCCAAGACCGGACAGGGGATACGTCTGGGGCCAACGTCCTGACTTTC